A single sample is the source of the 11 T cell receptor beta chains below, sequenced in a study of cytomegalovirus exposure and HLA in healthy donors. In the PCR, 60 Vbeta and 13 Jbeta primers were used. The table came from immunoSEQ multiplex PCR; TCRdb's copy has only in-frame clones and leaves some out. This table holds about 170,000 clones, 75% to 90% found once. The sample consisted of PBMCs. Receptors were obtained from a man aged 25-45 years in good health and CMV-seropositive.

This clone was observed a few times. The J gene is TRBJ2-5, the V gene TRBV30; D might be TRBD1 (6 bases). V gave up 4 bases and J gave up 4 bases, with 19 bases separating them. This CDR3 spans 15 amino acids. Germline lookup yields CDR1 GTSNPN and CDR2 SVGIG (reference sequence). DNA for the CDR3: TGTGCCTGGACCCCACTTACAGGGATCGGAGAGACCCAGTACTTC. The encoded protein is CAWTPLTGIGETQYF.

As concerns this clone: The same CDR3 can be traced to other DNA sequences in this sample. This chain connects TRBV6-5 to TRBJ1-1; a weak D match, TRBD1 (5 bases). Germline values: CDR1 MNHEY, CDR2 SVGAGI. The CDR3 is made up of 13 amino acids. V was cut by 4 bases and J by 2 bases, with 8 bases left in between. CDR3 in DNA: TGTGCCAGCAGTTTGACAGTAAACACTGAAGCTTTCTTT. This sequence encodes CASSLTVNTEAFF.

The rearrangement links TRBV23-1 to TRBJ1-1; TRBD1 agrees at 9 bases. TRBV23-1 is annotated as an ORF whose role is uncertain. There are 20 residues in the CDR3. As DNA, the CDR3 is TGCGACTCAGTACCAGGGAGGGGACAGGGATTTCCTAACGTGAACACTGAAGCTTTCTTT. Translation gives CDSVPGRGQGFPNVNTEAFF.

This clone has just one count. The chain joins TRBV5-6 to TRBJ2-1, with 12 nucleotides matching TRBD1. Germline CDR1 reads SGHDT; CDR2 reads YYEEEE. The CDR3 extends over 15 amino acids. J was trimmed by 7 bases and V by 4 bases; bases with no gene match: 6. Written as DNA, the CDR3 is TGTGCCAGCAGCAGACCGGGACAGGGGGCAAATGAGCAGTTCTTC. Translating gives CASSRPGQGANEQFF.

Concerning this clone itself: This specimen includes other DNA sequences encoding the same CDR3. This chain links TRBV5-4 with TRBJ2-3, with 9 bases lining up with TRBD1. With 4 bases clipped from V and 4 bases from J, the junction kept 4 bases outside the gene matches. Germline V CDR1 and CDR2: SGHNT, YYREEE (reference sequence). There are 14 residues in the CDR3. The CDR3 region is CASSPGQGSDTQYF. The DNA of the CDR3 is TGTGCCAGCAGCCCGGGACAGGGATCAGATACGCAGTATTTT.

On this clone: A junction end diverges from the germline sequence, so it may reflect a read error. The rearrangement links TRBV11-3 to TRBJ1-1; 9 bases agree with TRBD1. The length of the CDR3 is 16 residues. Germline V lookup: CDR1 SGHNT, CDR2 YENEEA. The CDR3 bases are TGTGCCAGCAGCCCCCGACAGGGGGGACTGAAAACTGAAGCTTTCTTT. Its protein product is CASSPRQGGLKTEAFF.

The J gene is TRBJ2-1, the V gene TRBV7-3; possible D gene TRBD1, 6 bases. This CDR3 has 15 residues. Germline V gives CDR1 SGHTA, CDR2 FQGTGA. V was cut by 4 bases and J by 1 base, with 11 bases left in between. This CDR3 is CASSSTGTSYNEQFF. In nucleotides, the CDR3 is TGTGCCAGCAGCTCCACAGGGACGTCCTACAATGAGCAGTTCTTC.

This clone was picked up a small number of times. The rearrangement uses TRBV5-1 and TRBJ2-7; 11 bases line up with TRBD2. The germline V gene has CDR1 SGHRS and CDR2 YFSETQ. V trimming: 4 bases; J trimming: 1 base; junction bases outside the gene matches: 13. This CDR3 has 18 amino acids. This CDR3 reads CASSPRLAGTNPSYEQYF. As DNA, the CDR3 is TGCGCCAGCAGCCCCCGACTAGCGGGAACCAACCCTTCCTACGAGCAGTACTTC. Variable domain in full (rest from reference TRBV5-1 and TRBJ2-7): KAGVTQTPRYLIKTRGQQVTLSCSPISGHRSVSWYQQTPGQGLQFLFEYFSETQRNKGNFPGRFSGRQFSNSRSEMNVSTLELGDSALYLCASSPRLAGTNPSYEQYFGPGTRLTVT.

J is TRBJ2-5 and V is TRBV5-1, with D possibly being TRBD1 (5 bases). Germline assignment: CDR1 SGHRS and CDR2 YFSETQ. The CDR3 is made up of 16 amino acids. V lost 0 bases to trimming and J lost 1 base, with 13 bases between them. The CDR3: CASSLAGAPFQETQYF. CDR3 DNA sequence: TGCGCCAGCAGCTTGGCTGGGGCACCCTTCCAAGAGACCCAGTACTTC.

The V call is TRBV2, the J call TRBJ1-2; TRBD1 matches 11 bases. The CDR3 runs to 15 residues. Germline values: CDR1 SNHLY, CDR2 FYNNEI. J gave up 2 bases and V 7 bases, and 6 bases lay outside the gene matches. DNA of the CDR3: TGTGCCAGCACCCCTAGGACAGGGGGCAACTATGGCTACACCTTC. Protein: CASTPRTGGNYGYTF.

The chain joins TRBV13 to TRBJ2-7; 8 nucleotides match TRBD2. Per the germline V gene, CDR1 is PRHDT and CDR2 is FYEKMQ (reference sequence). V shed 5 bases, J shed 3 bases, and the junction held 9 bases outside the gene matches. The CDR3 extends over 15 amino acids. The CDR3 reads CASSRAEGTSYEQYF. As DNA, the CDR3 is TGTGCCAGCAGCCGAGCTGAAGGGACTAGCTACGAGCAGTACTTC.